A selection of T cell receptor beta chains follows, all from one sample in a study of CD8 T cells in Susac syndrome. A single record per CDR3 protein comes from TCRdb applying MiXCR to the immunoSEQ multiplex PCR reads. The repertoire holds over 150,000 distinct CDR3 sequences, with approximately 95% as singletons. Specimen: CD4+ T cells from PBMCs. The receptors derive from a human donor with Susac syndrome. Both conserved end residues are part of each CDR3. The order of the fields is V gene, CDR3 protein.

TRBV20-1,CSAIGLSGLERDTQYF
TRBV30,CAWSELYEQYF
TRBV6-2/TRBV6-3,CASTSGTSSRYF
TRBV29-1,CSGSGEADTQYF
TRBV2,CASSVTSAGELFF
TRBV28,CASSFRGQNNQPQHF
TRBV12-3/TRBV12-4,CASSFGRGLASYEQYF
TRBV30,CAWSVLDGVGEQYF
TRBV12-3/TRBV12-4,CASSSTRGINIQYF
TRBV18,CASSQNGGEQFF
TRBV24-1,CATSDFDREGQYF
TRBV20-1,CSARGGRANTEAFF
TRBV29-1,CSVDTGWEAFF
TRBV4-3,CASSPLAGAGELFF
TRBV29-1,CSVIFDIYEQYF
TRBV5-1,CASSLGRVADTQYF
TRBV29-1,CSVVSGTSGTDTQYF
TRBV6-2/TRBV6-3,CASSPGTVGLGANVLTF
TRBV28,CASSLWRHNEQFF
TRBV29-1,CSVAVLTGSQQYF
TRBV19,CASRDRTGELFF
TRBV28,CATKGTGGSGANVLTF
TRBV18,CASSPRGNRDTGELFF
TRBV6-2/TRBV6-3,CASSYTYEQYF
TRBV30,CAWSGGTASYEQYF
TRBV5-6,CASSLARAGYQETQYF
TRBV21-1,CASSAAGDQETQYF
TRBV30,CAWSVQGGEAFF
TRBV5-1,CASSLYGTSQETQYF
TRBV29-1,CSVPGVGKANYGYTF
TRBV5-1,CASSLDTGKAGELFF
TRBV30,CARIKVNTGELFF
TRBV30,CAWSVRSGREQFF
TRBV19,CASSTFQGRLFVNTEAFF
TRBV7-9,CASSRGTSYSYEQYF
TRBV29-1,CSVQGPFTGELFF
TRBV6-2/TRBV6-3,CASRRVDENIQYF
TRBV14,CASSQRQGVASRETQYF
TRBV30,CAWTSGSHEQYF
TRBV15,CATSRGQGSNEKLFF
TRBV9,CASSVDGTGSYEQYF
TRBV9,CASSSEQGHGEKLFF
TRBV7-2,CASSSGLAGHYEQYF
TRBV24-1,CATSGPPNPGTQYF
TRBV9,CASSVEGQGHEQFF
TRBV6-2/TRBV6-3,CASSAKNSPLHF
TRBV3-1,CASSQLAGRTDTQYF
TRBV6-1,CASTPPIGTNEQYF
TRBV20-1,CSAGSVGYGYTF
TRBV6-2/TRBV6-3,CASSKVQGTFTGANVLTF
TRBV20-1,CSALAGQYNEQFF
TRBV12-3/TRBV12-4,CASSLQAEAFF
TRBV19,CASKLGPSRDNEQFF